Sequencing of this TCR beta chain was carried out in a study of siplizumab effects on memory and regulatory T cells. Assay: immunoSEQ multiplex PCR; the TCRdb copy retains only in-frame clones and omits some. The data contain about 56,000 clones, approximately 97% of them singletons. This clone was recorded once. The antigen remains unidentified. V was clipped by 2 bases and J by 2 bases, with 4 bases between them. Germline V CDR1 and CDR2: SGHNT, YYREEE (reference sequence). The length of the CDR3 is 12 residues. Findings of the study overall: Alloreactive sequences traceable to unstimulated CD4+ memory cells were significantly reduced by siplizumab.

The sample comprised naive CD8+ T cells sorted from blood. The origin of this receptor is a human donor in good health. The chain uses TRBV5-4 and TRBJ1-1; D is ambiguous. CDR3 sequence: CASSLINTEAFF. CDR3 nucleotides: TGTGCCAGCAGCTTAATCAACACTGAAGCTTTCTTT.